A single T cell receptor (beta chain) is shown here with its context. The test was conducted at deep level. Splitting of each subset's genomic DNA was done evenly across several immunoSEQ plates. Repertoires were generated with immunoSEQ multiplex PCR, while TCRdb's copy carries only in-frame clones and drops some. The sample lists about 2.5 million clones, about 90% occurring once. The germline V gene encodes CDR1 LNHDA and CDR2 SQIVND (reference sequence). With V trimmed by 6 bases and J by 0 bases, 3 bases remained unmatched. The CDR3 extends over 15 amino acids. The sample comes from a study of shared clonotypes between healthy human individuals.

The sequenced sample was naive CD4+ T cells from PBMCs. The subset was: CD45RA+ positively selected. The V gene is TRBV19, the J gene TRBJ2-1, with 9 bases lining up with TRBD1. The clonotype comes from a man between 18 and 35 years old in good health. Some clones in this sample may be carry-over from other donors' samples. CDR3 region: CASSWGQGSYNEQFF. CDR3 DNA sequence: TGTGCCAGTAGCTGGGGACAGGGCTCCTACAATGAGCAGTTCTTC. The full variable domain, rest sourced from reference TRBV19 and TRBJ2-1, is DGGITQSPKYLFRKEGQNVTLSCEQNLNHDAMYWYRQDPGQGLRLIYYSQIVNDFQKGDIAEGYSVSREKKESFPLTVTSAQKNPTAFYLCASSWGQGSYNEQFFGPGTRLTVL.